A selection of T cell receptor beta chains follows, all from one sample in a study of breast tumors, draining lymph nodes, adjacent tissues. TCRdb re-called the multiplex PCR reads with MiXCR, one entry per CDR3 protein. The sample has more than 80,000 distinct CDR3 sequences; more than 25% are singletons. The sequenced sample was axillary lymph node tissue. Receptors originate from a female donor with breast cancer. Some clones in this sample may be carry-over from other donors' samples. Both conserved end residues are part of each CDR3. The order of the fields is D gene, J gene, CDR3 length, V gene, clone size, CDR3 DNA, CDR3 protein. D genes are given only for firm matches. Only some rows state a clone size, as once, few, many or a class for expanded clones.

>TRBD1|TRBJ1-1|13|TRBV4-1|NA
TGCGCCAGCAGCCCGTCACAGGGGGTTGGGGCTTTCTTT
CASSPSQGVGAFF
>NA|TRBJ1-4|15|TRBV11-2|many
TGTGCCAGCAGCCCCTCCGGGACACGGAATGAAAAACTGTTTTTT
CASSPSGTRNEKLFF
>TRBD2|TRBJ2-4|20|TRBV19|NA
TGTGCCAGTAGTATTTTGAGCGGGGGGTCGGCAACGCTAGCCAAAAACATTCAGTACTTC
CASSILSGGSATLAKNIQYF
>TRBD1|TRBJ2-2|13|TRBV7-9|NA
TGTGCCAGCAGCGACAGGGGGCCCGGGGAGCTGTTTTTT
CASSDRGPGELFF
>NA|TRBJ1-6|13|TRBV7-2|many
TGTGCCAGCAGCTTACAGGAGAATTCACCCCTCCACTTT
CASSLQENSPLHF
>NA|TRBJ1-5|16|TRBV7-9|many
TGTGCCAGCAGCTTAGCGGGGCTTGGGTCTAATCAGCCCCAGCATTTT
CASSLAGLGSNQPQHF
>NA|TRBJ2-3|14|TRBV7-2|NA
TGTGCCAGCAGCTCTCTCATCAGCACAGATACGCAGTATTTT
CASSSLISTDTQYF
>TRBD1|TRBJ1-6|16|TRBV12-3/TRBV12-4|many
TGTGCCAGCAGTTTAGCTCAGGGGGCGATAGGTTCACCCCTCCACTTT
CASSLAQGAIGSPLHF
>NA|TRBJ2-2|15|TRBV7-9|many
TGTGCCAGCAGCATTGGGACGGGGAGAACCGGGGAGCTGTTTTTT
CASSIGTGRTGELFF
>NA|TRBJ2-7|12|TRBV29-1|many
TGCAGCGTCGTAGACAGGGCGGGGGAGCAGTACTTC
CSVVDRAGEQYF
>TRBD2|TRBJ2-2|17|TRBV7-3|NA
TGTGCCAGCAGCTTAACGTCGACTAGCGGGGTCACCGGGGAGCTGTTTTTT
CASSLTSTSGVTGELFF
>TRBD2|TRBJ2-7|16|TRBV24-1|NA
TGTGCCACCAGTGATTTTGGGACTAGCGGACGATACGAGCAGTACTTC
CATSDFGTSGRYEQYF
>TRBD1|TRBJ1-5|15|TRBV7-8|many
TGTGCCAGCAGCCCGGGACAGAGAAGCAATCAGCCCCAGCATTTT
CASSPGQRSNQPQHF
>NA|TRBJ1-5|15|TRBV28|many
TGTGCCAGCAGTGGTAGGGGGGCCTCAGGGCAGCCCCAGCATTTT
CASSGRGASGQPQHF
>TRBD1|TRBJ1-3|14|TRBV6-1|many
TGTGCCAGCAGTGACCCAGGACAGGGAAGCACCATATATTTT
CASSDPGQGSTIYF
>NA|TRBJ1-6|15|TRBV3-1|many
TGTGCCAGCAGCCAAGATGATGCCCCTAATTCACCCCTCCACTTT
CASSQDDAPNSPLHF
>NA|TRBJ2-7|14|TRBV5-1|many
TGCGCCAGCAGCCAGGGTTCGATTGCCTACGAGCAGTACTTC
CASSQGSIAYEQYF
>NA|TRBJ1-2|14|TRBV25-1|many
TGTGCCAGCAGTGAATTAAGGTCAGGGCATGGCTACACCTTC
CASSELRSGHGYTF
>TRBD1|TRBJ1-2|13|TRBV5-1|many
TGCGCCAGCAGCTTGACAGGGGAAGATGGCTACACCTTC
CASSLTGEDGYTF
>NA|TRBJ2-3|15|TRBV27|NA
TGTGCCAGGGGGGTGGGGGAGAGGGGGACAGATACGCAGTATTTT
CARGVGERGTDTQYF
>NA|TRBJ1-1|14|TRBV7-2|NA
TGTGCCAGCAGCTTTTCCGGGGGGTGGTATGAAGCTTTCTTT
CASSFSGGWYEAFF
>TRBD2|TRBJ2-7|15|TRBV7-9|many
TGTGCCAGCAGCGAACTAGCGGCCCACTCCTACGAGCAGTACTTC
CASSELAAHSYEQYF
>NA|TRBJ2-2|14|TRBV28|many
TGTGCCAGCAGAGTATTCGGGGGCACCGGGGAGCTGTTTTTT
CASRVFGGTGELFF
>TRBD1|TRBJ2-3|14|TRBV19|NA
TGTGCCAGTAGTTCCGGGACAGGCACAGATACGCAGTATTTT
CASSSGTGTDTQYF
>NA|TRBJ1-1|18|TRBV6-1|NA
TGTGCCAGCAGCCACCCCATGGACCGACTTGGATTTGACACTGAAGCTTTCTTT
CASSHPMDRLGFDTEAFF
>NA|TRBJ2-1|15|TRBV7-7|NA
TGTGCTAGAGATCGGGGGACTTTATCCTACAATGAGCAGTTCTTC
CARDRGTLSYNEQFF
>TRBD1|TRBJ1-2|12|TRBV9|many
TGTGCCAGCAGCGCGGGACAGTTAGGCTACACCTTC
CASSAGQLGYTF
>NA|TRBJ2-3|14|TRBV2|many
TGTGCCAGCAGTGATAGCCCTTTTGAAGATACGCGGTATTTT
CASSDSPFEDTRYF
>TRBD1|TRBJ1-2|14|TRBV27|NA
TGTGCCAGCAGTTTAGGACGGACAGGGTTTGGCTACACCTTC
CASSLGRTGFGYTF
>TRBD2|TRBJ2-3|17|TRBV9|many
TGTGCCAGCAGCGAGGGGTCGGGGACTAGCGGGTGGGATACGCAGTATTTT
CASSEGSGTSGWDTQYF
>NA|TRBJ2-7|11|TRBV20-1|many
TGCAGTGCGGGGACATACGGCGCGCAGTACTTC
CSAGTYGAQYF
>NA|TRBJ2-5|18|TRBV19|many
TGTGCCAGTAGTATGCTTTTTGTCATGGCAGGATACCAAGAGACCCAGTACTTC
CASSMLFVMAGYQETQYF
>TRBD2|TRBJ2-5|14|TRBV2|many
TGTGCCGACGCACCTTGGACTAGACAAGAGACCCAGTACTTC
CADAPWTRQETQYF
>NA|TRBJ2-1|17|TRBV24-1|many
TGTGCCACCAGTGCCAGACAATGGTCGAGCTCCTACAATGAGCAGTTCTTC
CATSARQWSSSYNEQFF